This T cell receptor beta chain was sequenced for a study of OX40 agonist ivuxolimab in advanced cancers. Some clones are missing from TCRdb's copy, which holds only in-frame ones; the method was immunoSEQ multiplex PCR. In the table there are roughly 39,000 clones, about nine tenths of which are singletons. General study points: There were also nonresponders showing low normalized T-cell clonal expansion. More expanded clones were found, on average, in CD8+ than in CD4+ T cells.

In regard to this clone: Its target is unknown.

The germline V gene has CDR1 ENHRY and CDR2 SYGVKD. CDR3 length: 15 amino acids. V trimming: 2 bases; J trimming: 6 bases; junction bases outside the gene matches: 7. Systemic immunosuppression or autoimmune disease history was grounds to exclude patients. This clonotype was obtained from an adult with an advanced solid tumor such as melanoma, head and neck, liver or kidney cancer. The gene calls are TRBV10-3 and TRBJ1-2; 9 bases map to TRBD1. The sample was CD4+ or CD8+ T cells sorted from blood, taken in a trial of the OX40 agonist ivuxolimab. As DNA, the CDR3 is TGTGCCATCAGTGAGCGGTTATGGACAGGGGATGGCTACACCTTC. Amino acid sequence: CAISERLWTGDGYTF.